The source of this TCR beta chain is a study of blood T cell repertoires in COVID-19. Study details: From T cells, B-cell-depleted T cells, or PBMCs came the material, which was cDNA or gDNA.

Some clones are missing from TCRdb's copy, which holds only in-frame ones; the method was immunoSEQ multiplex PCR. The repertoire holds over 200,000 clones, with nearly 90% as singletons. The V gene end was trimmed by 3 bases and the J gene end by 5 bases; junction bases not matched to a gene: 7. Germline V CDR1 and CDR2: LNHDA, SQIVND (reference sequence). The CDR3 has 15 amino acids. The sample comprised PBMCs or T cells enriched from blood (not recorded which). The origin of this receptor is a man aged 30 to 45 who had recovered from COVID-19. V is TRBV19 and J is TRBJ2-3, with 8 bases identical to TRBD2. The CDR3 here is CASSMPRGAGDTQYF. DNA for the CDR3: TGTGCCAGTAGTATGCCGCGGGGGGCGGGAGATACGCAGTATTTT.